A single T cell receptor (beta chain) is shown here with its context. Its target is unknown. A much larger clone differs by one base, so this may be a read error. Gene names and germline match the mouse. Sequencing ends 4 residues short of the CDR3 end; the germline J gene provides the rest. Germline CDR1 is SGHDT and CDR2 is FRDEAV. V was clipped by 5 bases and J by 3 bases; unmatched bases: 2. This CDR3 has 13 residues. The entry originates in a study of CD8+ T cells in alopecia areata. Sorting of pooled cutaneous lymph node cells was based on CD4, CD8alpha, NKG2D, NKG2ACE and other markers. Investigators isolated RNA and reverse transcribed it into cDNA to act as the sequencing template. Libraries were prepared by immunoSEQ multiplex PCR; TCRdb keeps only in-frame clonotypes and omits some of them. The sample contains approximately 300,000 clones, none of them singletons. General study findings and limits: Researchers report lesional scalp, most notably alopecia totalis/universalis, outstripped normal scalp in clonality.

Sequencing input: CD4+ T cells sorted from a lymph node. This receptor was identified in a C3H/HeJ mouse with alopecia areata. Mouse strain MHC haplotype: H2-k. The gene calls are TRBV14 and TRBJ2-1; 7 bases match TRBD1. This chain's CDR3 is CASRGDSYAEQFF. The sequenced part of the CDR3 DNA is TGTGCCAGCAGGGGGGACAGCTATGCT.